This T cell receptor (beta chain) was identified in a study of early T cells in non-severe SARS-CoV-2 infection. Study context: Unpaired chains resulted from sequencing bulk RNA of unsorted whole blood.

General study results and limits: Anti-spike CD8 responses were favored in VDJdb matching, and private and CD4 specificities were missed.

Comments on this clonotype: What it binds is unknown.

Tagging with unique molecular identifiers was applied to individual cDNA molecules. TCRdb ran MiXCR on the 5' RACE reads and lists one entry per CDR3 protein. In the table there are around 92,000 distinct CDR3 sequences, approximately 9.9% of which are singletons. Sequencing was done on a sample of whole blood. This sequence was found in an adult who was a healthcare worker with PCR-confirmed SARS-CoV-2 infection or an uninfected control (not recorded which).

CDR3 nucleotides: TGTGCCATTACACGTATTAGCACAGATACGCAGTATTTT. Amino acid sequence: CAITRISTDTQYF. The chain uses TRBV10-3 and TRBJ2-3; D unclear. Germline values: CDR1 ENHRY, CDR2 SYGVKD. The germline V and J ends were trimmed by 9 bases and 0 bases, with 10 bases remaining between them. The CDR3 is 13 residues long.